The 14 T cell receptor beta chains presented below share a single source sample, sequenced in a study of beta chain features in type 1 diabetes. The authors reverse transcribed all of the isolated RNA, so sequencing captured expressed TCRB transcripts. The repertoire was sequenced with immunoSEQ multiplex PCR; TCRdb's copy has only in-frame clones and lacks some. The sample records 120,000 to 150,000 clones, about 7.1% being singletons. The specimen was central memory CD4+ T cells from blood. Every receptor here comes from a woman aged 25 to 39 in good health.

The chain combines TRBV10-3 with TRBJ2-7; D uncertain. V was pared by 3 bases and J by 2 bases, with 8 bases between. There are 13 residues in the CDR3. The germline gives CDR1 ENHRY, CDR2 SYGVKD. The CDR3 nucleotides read TGTGCCATCAGTGAAGAGATAACCTACGAGCAGTACTTC. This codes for CAISEEITYEQYF.

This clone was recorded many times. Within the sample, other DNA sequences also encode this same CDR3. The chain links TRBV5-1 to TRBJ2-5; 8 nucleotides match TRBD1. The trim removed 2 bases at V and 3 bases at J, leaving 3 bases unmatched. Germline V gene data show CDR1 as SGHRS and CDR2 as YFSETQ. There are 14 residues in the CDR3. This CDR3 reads CASSFSGGEETQYF. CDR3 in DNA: TGCGCCAGCAGCTTTTCAGGGGGCGAAGAGACCCAGTACTTC.

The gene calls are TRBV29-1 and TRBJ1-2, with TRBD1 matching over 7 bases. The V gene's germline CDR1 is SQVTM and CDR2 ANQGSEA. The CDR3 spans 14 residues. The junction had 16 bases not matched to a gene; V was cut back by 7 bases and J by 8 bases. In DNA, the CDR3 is TGCAGCGCTCGCCTCGGTCAGGGGGTTTACGGCTACACCTTC. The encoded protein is CSARLGQGVYGYTF.

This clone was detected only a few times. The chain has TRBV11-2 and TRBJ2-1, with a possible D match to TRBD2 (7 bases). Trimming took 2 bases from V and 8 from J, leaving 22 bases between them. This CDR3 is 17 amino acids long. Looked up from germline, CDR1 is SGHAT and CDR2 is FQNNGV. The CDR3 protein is CASSLQNSRGAQDEQFF. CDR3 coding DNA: TGTGCCAGCAGCTTACAGAATTCTCGGGGGGCGCAGGATGAGCAGTTCTTC.

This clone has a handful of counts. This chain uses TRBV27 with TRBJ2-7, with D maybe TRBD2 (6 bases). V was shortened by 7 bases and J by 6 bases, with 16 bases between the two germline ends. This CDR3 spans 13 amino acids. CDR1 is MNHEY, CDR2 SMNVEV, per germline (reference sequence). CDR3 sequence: CASIKSLAPEQYF. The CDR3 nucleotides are TGTGCCAGCATAAAATCACTAGCACCCGAGCAGTACTTC.

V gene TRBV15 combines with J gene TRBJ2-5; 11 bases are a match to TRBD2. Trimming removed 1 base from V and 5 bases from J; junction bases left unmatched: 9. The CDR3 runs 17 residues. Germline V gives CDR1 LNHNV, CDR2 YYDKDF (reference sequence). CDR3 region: CATSRGGTSGLGETQYF. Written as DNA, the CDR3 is TGTGCCACCAGCAGAGGAGGGACTAGCGGTCTCGGGGAGACCCAGTACTTC.

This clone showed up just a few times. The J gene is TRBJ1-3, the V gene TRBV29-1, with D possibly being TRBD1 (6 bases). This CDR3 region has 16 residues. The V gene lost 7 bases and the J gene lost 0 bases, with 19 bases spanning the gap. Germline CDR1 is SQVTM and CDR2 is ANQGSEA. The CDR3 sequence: CSATQTGVYSGNTIYF. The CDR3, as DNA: TGCAGCGCCACCCAGACAGGAGTTTACTCTGGAAACACCATATATTTT.

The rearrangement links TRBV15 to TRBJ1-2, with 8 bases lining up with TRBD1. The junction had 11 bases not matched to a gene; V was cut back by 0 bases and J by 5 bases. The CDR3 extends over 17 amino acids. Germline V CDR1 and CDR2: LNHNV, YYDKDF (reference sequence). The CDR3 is CATSRDRSGQALYGYTF. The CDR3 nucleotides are TGTGCCACCAGCAGAGACCGATCGGGACAGGCCCTTTATGGCTACACCTTC.

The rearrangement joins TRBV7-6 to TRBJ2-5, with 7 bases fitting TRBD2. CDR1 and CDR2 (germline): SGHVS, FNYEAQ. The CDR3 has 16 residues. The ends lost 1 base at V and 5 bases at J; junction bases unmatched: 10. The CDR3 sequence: CASSLGLAGEGETQYF. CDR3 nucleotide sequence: TGTGCCAGCAGCTTAGGTCTGGCGGGAGAGGGGGAGACCCAGTACTTC.

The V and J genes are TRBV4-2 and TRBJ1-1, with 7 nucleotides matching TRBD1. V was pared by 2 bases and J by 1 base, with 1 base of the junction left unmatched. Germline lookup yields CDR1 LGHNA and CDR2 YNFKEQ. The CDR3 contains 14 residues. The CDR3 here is CASSQPGGNTEAFF. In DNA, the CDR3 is TGTGCCAGCAGCCAACCAGGGGGGAACACTGAAGCTTTCTTT.

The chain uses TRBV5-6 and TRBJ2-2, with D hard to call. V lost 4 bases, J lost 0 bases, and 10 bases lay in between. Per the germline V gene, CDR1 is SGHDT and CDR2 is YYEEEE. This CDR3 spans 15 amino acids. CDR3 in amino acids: CASSPMSANTGELFF. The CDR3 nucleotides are TGTGCCAGCAGCCCCATGAGCGCGAACACCGGGGAGCTGTTTTTT.

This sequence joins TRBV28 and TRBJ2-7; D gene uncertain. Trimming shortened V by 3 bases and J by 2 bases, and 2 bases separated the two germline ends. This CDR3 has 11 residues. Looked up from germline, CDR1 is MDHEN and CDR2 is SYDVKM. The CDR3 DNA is TGTGCCAGCAGTTTCACCTACGAGCAGTACTTC. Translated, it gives CASSFTYEQYF.

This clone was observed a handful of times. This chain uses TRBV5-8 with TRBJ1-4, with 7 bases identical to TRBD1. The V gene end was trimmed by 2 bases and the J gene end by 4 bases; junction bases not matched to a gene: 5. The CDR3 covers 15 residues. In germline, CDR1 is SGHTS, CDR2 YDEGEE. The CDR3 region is CASSFFRGSNEKLFF. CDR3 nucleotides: TGTGCCAGCAGCTTCTTCAGGGGGAGTAATGAAAAACTGTTTTTT.

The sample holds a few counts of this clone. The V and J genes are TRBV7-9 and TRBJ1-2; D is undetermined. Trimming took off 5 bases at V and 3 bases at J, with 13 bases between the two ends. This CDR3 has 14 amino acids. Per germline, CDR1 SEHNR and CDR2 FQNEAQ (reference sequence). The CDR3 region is CASSGGSSHYGYTF. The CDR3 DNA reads TGTGCCAGCAGCGGCGGGAGCTCTCACTATGGCTACACCTTC.